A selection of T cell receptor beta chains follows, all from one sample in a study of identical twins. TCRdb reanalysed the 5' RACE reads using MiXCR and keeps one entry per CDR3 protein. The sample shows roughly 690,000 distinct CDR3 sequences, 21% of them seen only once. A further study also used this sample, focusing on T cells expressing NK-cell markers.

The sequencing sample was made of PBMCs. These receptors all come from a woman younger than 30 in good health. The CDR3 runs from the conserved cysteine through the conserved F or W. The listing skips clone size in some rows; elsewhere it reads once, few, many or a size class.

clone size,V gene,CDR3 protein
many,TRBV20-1,CSASTDEQYF
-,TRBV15,CATSRDLGGGRLTEAFF
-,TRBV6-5,CASSYGRGTYEQYF
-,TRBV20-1,CSASRLGGSYNEQFF
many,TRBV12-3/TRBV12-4,CASSLGGTTDTQYF
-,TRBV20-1,CSASYSVAFF
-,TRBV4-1,CASSQARGNIQETQYF
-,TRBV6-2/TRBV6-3,CASSYSGRQTYEQYF
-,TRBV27,CASSLIESAKNIQYF
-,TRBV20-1,CSAMGLRYNEQFF
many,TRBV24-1,CATSDSGNTQYF
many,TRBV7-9,CASSLGVSDTQYF
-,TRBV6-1,CASSPDRGTPYEQYF
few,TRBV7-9,CASSSPGRDQPQHF
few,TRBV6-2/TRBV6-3,CATGLAGFNEQFF
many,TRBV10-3,CAITLDRERGYGYTF
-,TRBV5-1,CASSLGYGSGTDTQYF
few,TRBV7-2,CASRMITANSPLHF
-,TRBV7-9,CASSFQGTSGASTQYF
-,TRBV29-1,CSVVGTGSPEQFF
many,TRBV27,CASSSGLAGDNEQFF
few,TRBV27,CASSLSKPSLGGDTQYF
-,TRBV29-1,CTARGAYNEQFF
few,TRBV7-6,CASSADRGTEAFF
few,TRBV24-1,CATSGFTGELFF
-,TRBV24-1,CATSEGAGGNFHEQFF
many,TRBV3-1,CASSQTLGSYEQYF
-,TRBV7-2,CASSLLGSAHEQYF
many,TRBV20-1,CSAGRGSSYEQYF
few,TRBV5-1,CAWGRADCGFTSEQYF
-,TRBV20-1,CSARDRTQSGEKLFF
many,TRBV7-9,CASSPHQGVGNTIYF
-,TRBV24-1,CATSGASLAGNNEQFF